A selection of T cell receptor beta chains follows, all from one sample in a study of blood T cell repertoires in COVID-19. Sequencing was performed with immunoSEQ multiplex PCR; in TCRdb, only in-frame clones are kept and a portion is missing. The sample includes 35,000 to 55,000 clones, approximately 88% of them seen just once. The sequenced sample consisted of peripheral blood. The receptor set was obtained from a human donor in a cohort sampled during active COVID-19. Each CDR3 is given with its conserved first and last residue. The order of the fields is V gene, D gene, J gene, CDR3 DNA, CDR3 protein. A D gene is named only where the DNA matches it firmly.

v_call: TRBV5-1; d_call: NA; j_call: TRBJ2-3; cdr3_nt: TGCGCCAGCAGCTTGGATCCGGGTAGCACAGATACGCAGTATTTT; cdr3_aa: CASSLDPGSTDTQYF
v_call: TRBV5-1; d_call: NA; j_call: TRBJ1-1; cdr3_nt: TGCGCCAGCAGCCTGCTAACAGCGAACACTGAAGCTTTCTTT; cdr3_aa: CASSLLTANTEAFF
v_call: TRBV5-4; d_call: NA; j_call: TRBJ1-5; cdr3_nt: TGTGCCAGCAGCTGGGGGCAGAATCAGCCCCAGCATTTT; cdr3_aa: CASSWGQNQPQHF
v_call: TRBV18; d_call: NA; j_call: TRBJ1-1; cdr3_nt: TGTGCCAGCTCACCAGGGGGCGCGAACACTGAAGCTTTCTTT; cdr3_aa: CASSPGGANTEAFF
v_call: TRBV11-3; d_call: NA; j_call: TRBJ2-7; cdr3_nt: TGTGCCAGCAGCCCCCGGGCGGGTCCAATTTACGAGCAGTACTTC; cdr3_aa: CASSPRAGPIYEQYF
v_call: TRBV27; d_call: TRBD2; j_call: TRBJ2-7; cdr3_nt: TGTGCCAGCAGGGCTAGCGGGGGCTACGAGCAGTACTTC; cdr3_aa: CASRASGGYEQYF
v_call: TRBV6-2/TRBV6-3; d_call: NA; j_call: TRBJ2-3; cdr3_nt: TGTGCCAGCAGTTACCTGGACAGCCTCACAGATACGCAGTATTTT; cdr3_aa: CASSYLDSLTDTQYF
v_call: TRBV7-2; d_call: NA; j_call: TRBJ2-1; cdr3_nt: TGTGCCAGCAGCCCCCACAGGGAGCAGTTCTTC; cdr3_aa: CASSPHREQFF
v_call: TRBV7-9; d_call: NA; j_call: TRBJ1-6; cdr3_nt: TGTGCCAGCAGCTTTCGGACAGCGGGGTCACCCCTCCACTTT; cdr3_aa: CASSFRTAGSPLHF
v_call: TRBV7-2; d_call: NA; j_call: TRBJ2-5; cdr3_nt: TGTGCCAGCAGCTCGCAGGGTCGGGGGGAGACCCAGTACTTC; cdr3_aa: CASSSQGRGETQYF
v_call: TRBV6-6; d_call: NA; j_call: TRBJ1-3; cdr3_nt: TGTGCCAGCAGTTCCGGGACTTCTGGAAACACCATATATTTT; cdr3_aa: CASSSGTSGNTIYF
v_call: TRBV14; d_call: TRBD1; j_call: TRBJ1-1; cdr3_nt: TGTGCCAGCAGCCAATCCGGGACAGGTTATTTCTTT; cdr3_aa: CASSQSGTGYFF
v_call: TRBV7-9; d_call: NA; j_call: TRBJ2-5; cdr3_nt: TGTGCCAGCAGCTTAAGGCAGGGAAGGGGAGAGACCCAGTACTTC; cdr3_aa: CASSLRQGRGETQYF
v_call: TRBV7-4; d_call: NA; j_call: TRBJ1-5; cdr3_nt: TGTGCCAGCAGCTTAGCGAGGGCGGGACCTAGCAATCAGCCCCAGCATTTT; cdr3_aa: CASSLARAGPSNQPQHF
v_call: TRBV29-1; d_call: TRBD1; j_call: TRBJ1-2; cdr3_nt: TGCAGCGTTGCGACTCGGGACAGCTGGACTGGCTACACCTTC; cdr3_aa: CSVATRDSWTGYTF
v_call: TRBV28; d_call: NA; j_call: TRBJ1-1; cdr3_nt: TGTGCCAGCAGTCCGGGACTTGAAGCTTTCTTT; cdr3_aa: CASSPGLEAFF
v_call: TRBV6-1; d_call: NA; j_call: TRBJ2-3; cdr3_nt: TGTGCCAGCAGTGAGGCAGGGCGCACAGATACGCAGTATTTT; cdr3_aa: CASSEAGRTDTQYF
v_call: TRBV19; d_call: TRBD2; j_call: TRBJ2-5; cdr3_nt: TGTGCCAGTAGCCTACGAGGGGCAGGACTAGCGGGAGGGGAGACCCAGTACTTC; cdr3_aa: CASSLRGAGLAGGETQYF